The 27 T cell receptor beta chains reported below all come from one sample, sequenced in a study of shared clonotypes between healthy human individuals. Sequenced by immunoSEQ multiplex PCR; TCRdb stores in-frame clones only, minus some. The profile shows about 480,000 clones, approximately 79% of them singletons. Sequenced input: PBMCs. Source of these receptors: a woman in her 40s in good health. Some clones in this sample may be carry-over from other donors' samples.

This clone was recorded a few times. The chain carries TRBV9 and TRBJ2-3, with D tentatively TRBD1 (5 bases). The V gene lost 0 bases and the J gene lost 3 bases, with 20 bases spanning the gap. Germline lookup yields CDR1 SGDLS and CDR2 YYNGEE. CDR3 length: 18 residues. CDR3 sequence (DNA): TGTGCCAGCAGCGTAGGCCCAGGGCTAACCGGTGGTACAGATACGCAGTATTTT. It is translated as CASSVGPGLTGGTDTQYF.

This sequence joins TRBV10-3 and TRBJ2-7, with D possibly TRBD1 on 6 matching bases. The CDR3 loop spans 14 amino acids. The V and J ends lost 3 bases and 5 bases respectively, with 14 bases between them. Per the germline V gene, CDR1 is ENHRY and CDR2 is SYGVKD. CDR3 region: CAISDYRVGDEQYF. The CDR3 region has the DNA TGTGCCATCAGTGACTACAGGGTTGGGGACGAGCAGTACTTC.

This chain connects TRBV9 to TRBJ2-7, with 7 bases aligning to TRBD2. The CDR3 loop spans 16 amino acids. V was pared by 1 base and J by 3 bases, with 10 bases of the junction left unmatched. Germline V gene lookup returns CDR1 SGDLS and CDR2 YYNGEE. The CDR3 reads CASSVHEGDYLYEQYF. CDR3 bases: TGTGCCAGCAGCGTACACGAAGGGGACTACCTCTACGAGCAGTACTTC.

The chain links TRBV5-1 to TRBJ2-2; 7 positions agree with TRBD2. This CDR3 contains 16 residues. V shed 2 bases, J shed 5 bases, and the junction held 9 bases outside the gene matches. Germline lookup yields CDR1 SGHRS and CDR2 YFSETQ. The CDR3 DNA reads TGCGCCAGCAGCTTCTTAGCGGGCCCGGGAACCGGGGAGCTGTTTTTT. Protein sequence: CASSFLAGPGTGELFF.

As to this clone: The same CDR3 arises from other DNA sequences in this sample as well. The CDR3 DNA is TGTGCCAGCAGCGACACTCAGGGACCCTACGAGCAGTACTTC. It translates to CASSDTQGPYEQYF. This chain connects TRBV5-6 to TRBJ2-7; D may correspond to TRBD1 or TRBD2 (5 bases each). The CDR3 runs 14 residues. CDR1 SGHDT and CDR2 YYEEEE come from the germline V gene. V was trimmed by 4 bases and J by 2 bases, leaving 13 bases between them.

The V call is TRBV29-1, the J call TRBJ2-4; perhaps TRBD2 as D (5 bases). Germline values: CDR1 SQVTM, CDR2 ANQGSEA. The V end lost 5 bases, the J end lost 3 bases, and 20 bases lay between the germline ends. The CDR3 length is 16 residues. CDR3 amino acids: CSVLGGLGGIKNIQYF. The CDR3 DNA reads as TGCAGCGTTTTAGGAGGCCTCGGTGGGATCAAAAACATTCAGTACTTC.

This CDR3 reads CASSTVSLKETQYF. The CDR3 DNA is TGCGCCAGCAGCACCGTATCATTAAAAGAGACCCAGTACTTC. The V gene is TRBV5-1, the J gene TRBJ2-5; D remains unclear. V lost 4 bases and J 3 bases, leaving 13 bases between the germline ends. Germline V CDR1 and CDR2: SGHRS, YFSETQ. CDR3 length equals 14 residues.

The chain couples TRBV6-5 to TRBJ2-1, with TRBD2 as a possible D gene (6 bases). Germline CDR1 and CDR2: MNHEY and SVGAGI. Deletions cut 5 bases from V and 3 bases from J, with 14 bases between. The CDR3 extends over 15 amino acids. In DNA form, the CDR3 reads TGTGCCAGCAGTGCGACGGGACTCCTCTACAATGAGCAGTTCTTC. Amino acids: CASSATGLLYNEQFF.

This rearrangement joins TRBV19 to TRBJ2-1; 7 bases are shared with TRBD2. The trim removed 7 bases at V and 3 bases at J, leaving 6 bases unmatched. This CDR3 contains 14 residues. Germline CDR1 LNHDA, CDR2 SQIVND (reference sequence). This CDR3 reads CASNSAGLYNEQFF. Here the CDR3 DNA reads TGTGCCAGTAACTCAGCGGGGCTCTACAATGAGCAGTTCTTC.

The chain is built from TRBV18 and TRBJ1-1; 11 positions agree with TRBD1. V shed 2 bases and J 4 bases; nucleotides not matched to a gene: 15. This CDR3 spans 19 amino acids. The germline gives CDR1 KGHSH, CDR2 LQKENI. CDR3 coding DNA: TGTGCCAGCTCACCAACACCTCATTCCGGGACAGGGGGGATCACTGAAGCTTTCTTT. Its translation is CASSPTPHSGTGGITEAFF.

The V call is TRBV5-1, the J call TRBJ1-6, with D possibly TRBD1 on 6 matching bases. Germline CDR1 is SGHRS and CDR2 is YFSETQ. The ends were cut back, 4 bases at V and 8 bases at J, with 13 bases in the middle. CDR3 length equals 14 residues. The CDR3 bases are TGCGCCAGCAGCCCCGGACAGCGGCATTCACCCCTCCACTTT. Translation gives CASSPGQRHSPLHF.

V is TRBV5-1 and J is TRBJ1-5; no clear D gene. Germline loops: CDR1 SGHRS, CDR2 YFSETQ. The ends were cut back, 0 bases at V and 2 bases at J, with 12 bases in the middle. This CDR3 spans 16 amino acids. DNA of the CDR3: TGCGCCAGCAGCTTGGATGGCATTTTGGGCAATCAGCCCCAGCATTTT. This gives the protein CASSLDGILGNQPQHF.

This clone has a handful of counts. The V and J genes are TRBV28 and TRBJ2-6; no firm D call. The ends were cut back, 2 bases at V and 5 bases at J, with 7 bases in the middle. The CDR3 is 14 amino acids. CDR1 is MDHEN and CDR2 is SYDVKM in the germline V gene. The CDR3 reads CASSLTAWANVLTF. DNA of the CDR3: TGTGCCAGCAGTTTAACGGCTTGGGCCAACGTCCTGACTTTC.

V gene TRBV5-1 combines with J gene TRBJ1-3; D is possibly TRBD1 (6 bases). V was cut by 1 base and J by 2 bases, with 7 bases left in between. This CDR3 spans 14 amino acids. CDR1 is SGHRS and CDR2 is YFSETQ in the germline V gene. The CDR3 bases are TGCGCCAGCAGCTTGACAGGGCCTGGAAACACCATATATTTT. Translation gives CASSLTGPGNTIYF.

J is TRBJ2-5 and V is TRBV19; 9 nucleotides match TRBD1. V dropped 1 base and J dropped 2; count of bases not matched to a gene: 11. The V gene's germline CDR1 is LNHDA and CDR2 SQIVND (reference sequence). The CDR3 runs 18 residues. The chain's CDR3 is CASSIGGQGDFSQETQYF. CDR3 DNA: TGTGCCAGTAGTATAGGGGGACAGGGAGATTTTAGTCAAGAGACCCAGTACTTC.

The table lists this clone with a few counts. The rearrangement joins TRBV7-3 to TRBJ1-1, with D unclear. The CDR3 has 12 amino acids. Germline V gene lookup returns CDR1 SGHTA and CDR2 FQGTGA. Trimming left V 6 bases short and J 0 bases short, with 5 bases between. CDR3 residues: CASRGVNTEAFF. The CDR3, as DNA: TGTGCCAGCAGGGGCGTGAACACTGAAGCTTTCTTT.

The chain links TRBV28 to TRBJ1-5; a weak D match, TRBD1 (6 bases). Germline CDR1 and CDR2: MDHEN and SYDVKM. V was cut by 3 bases and J by 6 bases, with 12 bases left in between. The CDR3 runs 14 residues. The CDR3 is CASSFQGRGQPQHF. For the CDR3, the DNA is TGTGCCAGCAGTTTCCAGGGGCGCGGTCAGCCCCAGCATTTT.

This chain uses TRBV7-2 with TRBJ2-1, with 7 bases lining up with TRBD2. Trimming took 6 bases from V and 0 from J; bases not matched to a gene: 8. CDR1 is SGHTA and CDR2 is FQGNSA in the germline V gene. This CDR3 spans 16 amino acids. The CDR3 DNA is TGTGCCAGCAGTCCGCCGGGCGGGAGCTCCTACAATGAGCAGTTCTTC. Its protein product is CASSPPGGSSYNEQFF.

This rearrangement joins TRBV5-1 to TRBJ1-1; D unclear. There are 13 residues in the CDR3. V lost 0 bases to trimming and J lost 7 bases, with 10 bases between them. Germline V gene sequence: CDR1 SGHRS, CDR2 YFSETQ. DNA of the CDR3: TGCGCCAGCAGCTTGGGAGGGAACGGTGAAGCTTTCTTT. This codes for CASSLGGNGEAFF.

This chain uses TRBV29-1 with TRBJ2-6; 9 bases agree with TRBD1. Germline V gene lookup returns CDR1 SQVTM and CDR2 ANQGSEA. The CDR3 contains 20 residues. V was pared by 0 bases and J by 0 bases, with 12 bases of the junction left unmatched. The CDR3, as DNA: TGCAGCGTTGAAGACTGGGGTGGGGGACAGGGTCCCTCTGGGGCCAACGTCCTGACTTTC. It is translated as CSVEDWGGGQGPSGANVLTF. Based on the CDR3 plus reference TRBV29-1 and TRBJ2-6, the full variable domain is SAVISQKPSRDICQRGTSLTIQCQVDSQVTMMFWYRQQPGQSLTLIATANQGSEATYESGFVIDKFPISRPNLTFSTLTVSNMSPEDSSIYLCSVEDWGGGQGPSGANVLTFGAGSRLTVL.

The V gene is TRBV15, the J gene TRBJ2-5, with D maybe TRBD2 (6 bases). Germline V lookup: CDR1 LNHNV, CDR2 YYDKDF (reference sequence). The CDR3 loop spans 19 amino acids. V lost 0 bases to trimming and J lost 0 bases, with 20 bases between them. The CDR3 reads CATSRDLPGGRNYQETQYF. The CDR3 DNA is TGTGCCACCAGCAGAGATCTCCCCGGAGGGAGAAATTACCAAGAGACCCAGTACTTC.

The table lists this clone with a count of one. The chain has TRBV19 and TRBJ1-5; no definite D call. CDR1 is LNHDA and CDR2 is SQIVND in the germline V gene (reference sequence). This CDR3 contains 15 residues. Trimming pared 7 bases from V and 2 bases from J, leaving 15 bases between. In nucleotides, the CDR3 is TGTGCCAGTAATCCCGGAGAAGCGGGCAATCAGCCCCAGCATTTT. Its translation is CASNPGEAGNQPQHF.

Comments on this clone: Other DNA sequences in the same sample also yield this CDR3. V usage is TRBV9 and J usage is TRBJ2-5; D possibly matches TRBD1 or TRBD2 (5 bases each). This CDR3 spans 15 amino acids. Germline CDR1 reads SGDLS; CDR2 reads YYNGEE. Between the trimmed V and J ends, which lost 0 bases and 4 bases, there was a span of 13 bases. DNA for the CDR3: TGTGCCAGCAGCGTAGTAGGGGCCGGAGGAGAGACCCAGTACTTC. Translated: CASSVVGAGGETQYF.

This rearrangement joins TRBV4-2 to TRBJ2-4; 10 bases align to TRBD1. The CDR3 extends over 16 amino acids. The junction had 11 bases not matched to a gene; V was cut back by 5 bases and J by 7 bases. Germline CDR1 LGHNA, CDR2 YNFKEQ. CDR3 residues: CASSYNPGQGRNIQYF. CDR3 coding DNA: TGTGCCAGCAGCTATAACCCGGGACAGGGGAGGAACATTCAGTACTTC.

The rearrangement uses TRBV7-8 and TRBJ2-5, with 8 bases fitting TRBD2. This CDR3 contains 17 residues. V shed 1 base and J 4 bases; nucleotides not matched to a gene: 11. Germline lookup yields CDR1 SGHVS and CDR2 FQNEAQ. CDR3 bases: TGTGCCAGCAGCTTAGGGGCCGGACTAGCCGTGGGAGAGACCCAGTACTTC. Translated: CASSLGAGLAVGETQYF.

This clone appeared once. The chain links TRBV20-1 to TRBJ2-7; D is undetermined. Germline V gene lookup returns CDR1 DFQATT and CDR2 SNEGSKA (reference sequence). The CDR3 has 11 amino acids. The V and J ends lost 3 bases and 2 bases respectively, with 5 bases between them. CDR3 sequence (DNA): TGCAGTGCTAGCTCAGCCTACGAGCAGTACTTC. This encodes CSASSAYEQYF.

The chain links TRBV4-2 to TRBJ2-2; D remains unclear. V dropped 0 bases and J dropped 5 bases, with 4 bases sitting between them. The CDR3 runs 13 residues. Germline CDR1 is LGHNA and CDR2 is YNFKEQ. CDR3: CASSQDGTGELFF. CDR3 nucleotide sequence: TGTGCCAGCAGCCAAGATGGGACCGGGGAGCTGTTTTTT.